This T cell receptor (beta chain) was recovered during a study of neurological immune-mediated disorders. By 5'RACE with 10-nucleotide random UMIs, the cDNA was made. TCRdb reprocessed the 5' RACE reads with MiXCR, giving one entry per CDR3 protein. The table lists tens of thousands of distinct CDR3 sequences, 3% to 4.5% of them singletons, with roughly 7.1% in the top ten. Study-wide findings and caveats: Multiple sclerosis was found to have the least TCR clonal expansion, below healthy controls, and HTLV-1-associated myelopathy the most.

CDR1 and CDR2 (germline): MNHNS, SASEGT. V trimming: 8 bases; J trimming: 5 bases; junction bases outside the gene matches: 15. This CDR3 has 17 residues. In its sample, this clonotype was seen many times. Its specificity is not known. Likely a read error: the CDR3 ends without its conserved phenylalanine or tryptophan. This chain joins TRBV6-1 and TRBJ1-6; 7 bases line up with TRBD1. Input material: PBMCs. The receptor was derived from a man between 60 and 75 years old with multiple sclerosis. CDR3 coding DNA: TGTGCCAGCCGCGGAATCGGACAGGTATCGGATAATTCACCCCTCCACTGT. Protein: CASRGIGQVSDNSPLHC.